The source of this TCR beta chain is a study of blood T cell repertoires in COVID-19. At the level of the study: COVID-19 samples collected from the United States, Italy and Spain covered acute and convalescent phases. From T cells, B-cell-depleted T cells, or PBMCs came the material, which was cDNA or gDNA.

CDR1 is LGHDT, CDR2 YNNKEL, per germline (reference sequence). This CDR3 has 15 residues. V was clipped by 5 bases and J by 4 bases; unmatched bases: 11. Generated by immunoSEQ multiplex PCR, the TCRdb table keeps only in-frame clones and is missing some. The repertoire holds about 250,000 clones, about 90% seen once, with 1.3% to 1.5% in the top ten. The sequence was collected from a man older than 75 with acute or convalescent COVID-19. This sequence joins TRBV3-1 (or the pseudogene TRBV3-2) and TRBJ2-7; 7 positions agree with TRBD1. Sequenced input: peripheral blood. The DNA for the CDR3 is TGTGCCAGCAGCGACAAAGGGACAGCTTTTTACGAGCAGTACTTC. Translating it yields CASSDKGTAFYEQYF.